Given below is one T cell receptor (beta chain) in context. Its specificity is not known. The data stem from a study of CD8+ T cells in alopecia areata. From germline, CDR1 is LNHDA and CDR2 SQIVND (reference sequence). V was clipped by 7 bases and J by 4 bases; unmatched bases: 8. The CDR3 is 15 amino acids. Extracted RNA was reverse transcribed, and the resulting cDNA served as sequencing template. Clones were read by immunoSEQ multiplex PCR, and TCRdb kept only the in-frame ones, dropping some. The sample records over 150,000 clones, 56% being singletons. Sorted out of PBMCs were CD4+ T cells and CD8+ T cells. Study conclusions and caveats: Lesional scalp exceeded normal scalp in clonality, especially in alopecia totalis/universalis.

The rearrangement uses TRBV19 and TRBJ2-2; 8 bases agree with TRBD2. Sample: CD8+ T cells sorted from blood. The sequence was obtained from a human donor in good health. The CDR3 nucleotides are TGTGCCAGTAACCCCTATCGGGGGGGCACCGGGGAGCTGTTTTTT. This encodes CASNPYRGGTGELFF. The whole variable domain, remainder taken from reference TRBV19 and TRBJ2-2, is DGGITQSPKYLFRKEGQNVTLSCEQNLNHDAMYWYRQDPGQGLRLIYYSQIVNDFQKGDIAEGYSVSREKKESFPLTVTSAQKNPTAFYLCASNPYRGGTGELFFGEGSRLTVL.